This is a list of T cell receptor beta chains from one sample in a study of OX40 agonist ivuxolimab in advanced cancers. Here immunoSEQ multiplex PCR was the method, and the copy in TCRdb shows in-frame clones only, minus some. The sample lists more than 45,000 clones; over 90% were seen once. Material: CD4+ or CD8+ T cells sorted from blood, obtained in a trial of the OX40 agonist ivuxolimab. These receptors all stem from an adult with an advanced solid tumor such as melanoma, head and neck, liver or kidney cancer. Each CDR3 is given with its conserved first and last residue. The order of the fields is CDR3 length, V gene, clone size, D gene, J gene, CDR3 protein, CDR3 DNA. D genes are given only for firm matches. Clone size is shown for a subset of rows, as once, few, many or a class of expanded clone.

len: 13
v_gene: TRBV6-1
abundance: NA
d_gene: NA
j_gene: TRBJ1-1
CDR3aa: CASSQARNTEAFF
CDR3nt: TGTGCCAGCAGCCAGGCCAGGAACACTGAAGCTTTCTTT

len: 14
v_gene: TRBV30
abundance: medium-sized
d_gene: NA
j_gene: TRBJ1-1
CDR3aa: CAWYSGGLNTEAFF
CDR3nt: TGTGCCTGGTACAGTGGGGGCTTGAACACTGAAGCTTTCTTT

len: 12
v_gene: TRBV29-1
abundance: NA
d_gene: TRBD1
j_gene: TRBJ1-1
CDR3aa: CSFRTGRTEAFF
CDR3nt: TGCAGCTTTCGGACAGGGAGAACTGAAGCTTTCTTT

len: 18
v_gene: TRBV30
abundance: NA
d_gene: TRBD2
j_gene: TRBJ2-4
CDR3aa: CAWSFPTSSGKAKNIQYF
CDR3nt: TGTGCCTGGAGTTTCCCCACCTCTAGCGGCAAAGCCAAAAACATTCAGTACTTC

len: 15
v_gene: TRBV27
abundance: NA
d_gene: NA
j_gene: TRBJ1-1
CDR3aa: CASSSPGPGNTEAFF
CDR3nt: TGTGCCAGCAGTTCACCGGGCCCGGGGAACACTGAAGCTTTCTTT

len: 14
v_gene: TRBV4-2
abundance: NA
d_gene: NA
j_gene: TRBJ1-2
CDR3aa: CASSQGQQGYGYTF
CDR3nt: TGTGCCAGCAGCCAAGGACAACAGGGCTATGGCTACACCTTC

len: 13
v_gene: TRBV6-5
abundance: NA
d_gene: NA
j_gene: TRBJ1-5
CDR3aa: CASSYSSNQPQHF
CDR3nt: TGTGCCAGCAGTTACTCCAGCAATCAGCCCCAGCATTTT

len: 15
v_gene: TRBV28
abundance: NA
d_gene: NA
j_gene: TRBJ2-3
CDR3aa: CASSLSFSSTDTQYF
CDR3nt: TGTGCCAGCAGTTTATCTTTTAGTAGTACAGATACGCAGTATTTT

len: 12
v_gene: TRBV6-1
abundance: medium-sized
d_gene: TRBD1
j_gene: TRBJ1-2
CDR3aa: CASSQGAVGYTF
CDR3nt: TGTGCCAGCAGCCAGGGGGCGGTTGGCTACACCTTC

len: 13
v_gene: TRBV7-2
abundance: NA
d_gene: NA
j_gene: TRBJ2-2
CDR3aa: CASSRTNTGELFF
CDR3nt: TGTGCCAGCAGCCGGACTAACACCGGGGAGCTGTTTTTT

len: 14
v_gene: TRBV7-9
abundance: NA
d_gene: NA
j_gene: TRBJ2-1
CDR3aa: CASSQGWVAPEQFF
CDR3nt: TGTGCCAGCAGTCAGGGATGGGTTGCCCCTGAGCAGTTCTTC

len: 14
v_gene: TRBV18
abundance: NA
d_gene: NA
j_gene: TRBJ2-3
CDR3aa: CASSPGTGTDTQYF
CDR3nt: TGTGCCAGCTCACCAGGGACGGGCACAGATACGCAGTATTTT

len: 15
v_gene: TRBV7-9
abundance: NA
d_gene: TRBD1
j_gene: TRBJ1-2
CDR3aa: CASSLARQGLDGYTF
CDR3nt: TGTGCCAGCAGCTTAGCGCGACAGGGACTGGATGGCTACACCTTC

len: 13
v_gene: TRBV10-1
abundance: once
d_gene: NA
j_gene: TRBJ1-1
CDR3aa: CASSDSVNTEAFF
CDR3nt: TGCGCCAGCAGTGATTCAGTGAACACTGAAGCTTTCTTT

len: 15
v_gene: TRBV4-1
abundance: NA
d_gene: NA
j_gene: TRBJ2-7
CDR3aa: CASSQDSSASYEQYF
CDR3nt: TGCGCCAGCAGCCAAGATTCAAGTGCATCCTACGAGCAGTACTTC

len: 15
v_gene: TRBV6-1
abundance: NA
d_gene: NA
j_gene: TRBJ2-1
CDR3aa: CASSDDHGSYNEQFF
CDR3nt: TGTGCCAGCAGTGATGATCACGGCTCCTACAATGAGCAGTTCTTC

len: 14
v_gene: TRBV16
abundance: NA
d_gene: NA
j_gene: TRBJ1-5
CDR3aa: CASSQSLSNQPQHF
CDR3nt: TGTGCCAGCAGCCAATCCCTTAGCAATCAGCCCCAGCATTTT

len: 13
v_gene: TRBV5-1
abundance: NA
d_gene: NA
j_gene: TRBJ1-2
CDR3aa: CASSLSRDYGYTF
CDR3nt: TGCGCCAGCAGCTTATCTAGAGACTATGGCTACACCTTC

len: 14
v_gene: TRBV5-4
abundance: once
d_gene: NA
j_gene: TRBJ2-1
CDR3aa: CASRFRGSDNEQFF
CDR3nt: TGTGCCAGCAGATTCCGGGGGTCTGACAATGAGCAGTTCTTC

len: 13
v_gene: TRBV2
abundance: NA
d_gene: NA
j_gene: TRBJ1-1
CDR3aa: CASSVGPNTEAFF
CDR3nt: TGTGCCAGCAGTGTGGGCCCGAACACTGAAGCTTTCTTT

len: 17
v_gene: TRBV9
abundance: NA
d_gene: TRBD2
j_gene: TRBJ2-5
CDR3aa: CASSVGTSGGAGETQYF
CDR3nt: TGTGCCAGCAGCGTAGGCACTAGCGGGGGGGCCGGAGAGACCCAGTACTTC

len: 15
v_gene: TRBV5-6
abundance: NA
d_gene: TRBD2
j_gene: TRBJ2-1
CDR3aa: CASSLQAGGYNEQFF
CDR3nt: TGTGCCAGCAGCTTGCAAGCGGGGGGATACAATGAGCAGTTCTTC

len: 13
v_gene: TRBV30
abundance: once
d_gene: NA
j_gene: TRBJ1-1
CDR3aa: CAWSARDKPEPFF
CDR3nt: TGTGCCTGGAGTGCACGGGACAAACCCGAGCCTTTCTTT

len: 14
v_gene: TRBV5-5
abundance: NA
d_gene: NA
j_gene: TRBJ2-7
CDR3aa: CASSKRAAAYEQYF
CDR3nt: TGTGCCAGCAGCAAAAGGGCGGCTGCCTACGAGCAGTACTTC

len: 17
v_gene: TRBV4-1
abundance: NA
d_gene: TRBD1
j_gene: TRBJ1-2
CDR3aa: CASSQEAMGQGAGGYTF
CDR3nt: TGCGCCAGCAGCCAAGAAGCAATGGGCCAGGGGGCAGGAGGCTACACCTTC

len: 15
v_gene: TRBV2
abundance: NA
d_gene: NA
j_gene: TRBJ2-4
CDR3aa: CASSEIQAAQNIQYF
CDR3nt: TGTGCCAGCAGTGAGATTCAGGCCGCGCAAAACATTCAGTACTTC

len: 12
v_gene: TRBV6-5
abundance: NA
d_gene: NA
j_gene: TRBJ1-2
CDR3aa: CASSYGPGGYTF
CDR3nt: TGTGCCAGCAGTTACGGACCTGGGGGCTACACCTTC

len: 16
v_gene: TRBV7-8
abundance: NA
d_gene: NA
j_gene: TRBJ1-4
CDR3aa: CASSPYGGGFNEKLFF
CDR3nt: TGTGCCAGCAGCCCGTACGGGGGAGGGTTTAATGAAAAACTGTTTTTT

len: 12
v_gene: TRBV30
abundance: NA
d_gene: NA
j_gene: TRBJ2-3
CDR3aa: CAWSPTGGAQYF
CDR3nt: TGTGCCTGGAGTCCTACCGGGGGTGCGCAGTATTTT

len: 13
v_gene: TRBV7-9
abundance: NA
d_gene: NA
j_gene: TRBJ1-5
CDR3aa: CASSFGSNQPQHF
CDR3nt: TGTGCCAGCAGCTTCGGGTCCAATCAGCCCCAGCATTTT

len: 16
v_gene: TRBV28
abundance: NA
d_gene: NA
j_gene: TRBJ1-3
CDR3aa: CASRAVTGVAGNTIYF
CDR3nt: TGTGCCAGCAGAGCAGTGACAGGCGTTGCTGGAAACACCATATATTTT

len: 12
v_gene: TRBV30
abundance: NA
d_gene: NA
j_gene: TRBJ2-7
CDR3aa: CAWGAGSWEQYF
CDR3nt: TGTGCCTGGGGGGCAGGATCTTGGGAGCAGTACTTC

len: 15
v_gene: TRBV27
abundance: NA
d_gene: TRBD2
j_gene: TRBJ2-3
CDR3aa: CASSEWGGGTDTQYF
CDR3nt: TGTGCCAGCAGCGAATGGGGCGGGGGAACAGATACGCAGTATTTT

len: 12
v_gene: TRBV7-3
abundance: NA
d_gene: NA
j_gene: TRBJ2-1
CDR3aa: CASSSSQNEQFF
CDR3nt: TGTGCCAGCAGCTCTTCACAGAATGAGCAGTTCTTC

len: 14
v_gene: TRBV28
abundance: NA
d_gene: NA
j_gene: TRBJ2-3
CDR3aa: CASSLWGEPDTQYF
CDR3nt: TGTGCCAGCAGTTTATGGGGGGAGCCAGATACGCAGTATTTT

len: 14
v_gene: TRBV7-9
abundance: NA
d_gene: TRBD1
j_gene: TRBJ1-3
CDR3aa: CASSLPGQGDTIYF
CDR3nt: TGTGCCAGCAGCTTACCGGGACAGGGGGACACCATATATTTT

len: 15
v_gene: TRBV6-4
abundance: once
d_gene: NA
j_gene: TRBJ1-1
CDR3aa: CASSELPGVNTEAFF
CDR3nt: TGTGCCAGCAGTGAACTGCCGGGGGTGAACACTGAAGCTTTCTTT

len: 15
v_gene: TRBV4-1
abundance: NA
d_gene: TRBD2
j_gene: TRBJ2-2
CDR3aa: CASSRGGTNTGELFF
CDR3nt: TGCGCCAGCAGCCGCGGGGGGACGAACACCGGGGAGCTGTTTTTT